This T cell receptor beta chain was retrieved from a study of blood T cell repertoires in COVID-19. The junction had 11 bases not matched to a gene; V was cut back by 8 bases and J by 4 bases. Germline V gene data show CDR1 as LGHDT and CDR2 as YNNKEL (reference sequence). The CDR3 is 16 amino acids. Sequencing used immunoSEQ multiplex PCR; TCRdb keeps in-frame clones, though not all of them. The data hold 280,000 or so clones, with 89% observed a single time. Sequenced input: PBMCs or T cells enriched from blood (not recorded which). The sequence derives from a woman in her forties or fifties who had been exposed to COVID-19. J is TRBJ2-2 and V is TRBV3-1 (or the pseudogene TRBV3-2), with TRBD2 matching over 9 bases. The CDR3 sequence is CASGRSGGLGTGELFF. For the CDR3, the DNA is TGTGCCAGCGGAAGGAGCGGGGGGTTGGGCACCGGGGAGCTGTTTTTT.